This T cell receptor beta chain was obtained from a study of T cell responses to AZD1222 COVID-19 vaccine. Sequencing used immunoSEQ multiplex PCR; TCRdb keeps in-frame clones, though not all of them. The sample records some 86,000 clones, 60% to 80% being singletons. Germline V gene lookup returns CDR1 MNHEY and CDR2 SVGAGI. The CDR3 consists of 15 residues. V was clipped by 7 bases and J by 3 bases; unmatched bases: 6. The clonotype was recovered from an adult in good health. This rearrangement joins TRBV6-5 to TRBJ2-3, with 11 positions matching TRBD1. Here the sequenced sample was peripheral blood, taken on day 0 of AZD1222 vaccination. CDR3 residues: CASISRDRGTDTQYF. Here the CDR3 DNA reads TGTGCCAGCATTTCCAGGGACAGGGGGACAGATACGCAGTATTTT.